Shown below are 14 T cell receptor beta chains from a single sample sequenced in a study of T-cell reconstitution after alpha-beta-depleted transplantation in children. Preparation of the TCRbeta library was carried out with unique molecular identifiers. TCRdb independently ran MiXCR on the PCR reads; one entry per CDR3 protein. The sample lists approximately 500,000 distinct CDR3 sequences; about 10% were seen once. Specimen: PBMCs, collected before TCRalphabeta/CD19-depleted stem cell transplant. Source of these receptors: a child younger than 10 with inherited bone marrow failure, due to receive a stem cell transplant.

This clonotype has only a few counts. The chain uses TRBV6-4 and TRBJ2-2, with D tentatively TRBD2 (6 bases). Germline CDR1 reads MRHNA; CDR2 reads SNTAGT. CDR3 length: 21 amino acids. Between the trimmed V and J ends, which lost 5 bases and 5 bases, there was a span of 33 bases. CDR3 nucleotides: TGTGCCAGCAGTCCCAAAGCCAAGGGTTTTTGGAGCGGGCCCGGGACCGGGGAGCTGTTTTTT. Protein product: CASSPKAKGFWSGPGTGELFF.

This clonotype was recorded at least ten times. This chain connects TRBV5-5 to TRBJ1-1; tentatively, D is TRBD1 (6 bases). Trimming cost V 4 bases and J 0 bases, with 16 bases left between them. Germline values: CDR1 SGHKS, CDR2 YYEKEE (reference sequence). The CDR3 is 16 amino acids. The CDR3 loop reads CASSGSQGTMNTEAFF. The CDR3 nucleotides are TGTGCCAGCAGCGGCTCACAGGGTACCATGAACACTGAAGCTTTCTTT.

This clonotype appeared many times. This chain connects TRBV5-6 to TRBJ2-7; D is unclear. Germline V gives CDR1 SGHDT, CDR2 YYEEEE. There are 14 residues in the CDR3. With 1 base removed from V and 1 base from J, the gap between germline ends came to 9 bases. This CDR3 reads CASSLLGRSYEQYF. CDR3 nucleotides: TGTGCCAGCAGCTTGCTTGGCAGGTCCTACGAGCAGTACTTC.

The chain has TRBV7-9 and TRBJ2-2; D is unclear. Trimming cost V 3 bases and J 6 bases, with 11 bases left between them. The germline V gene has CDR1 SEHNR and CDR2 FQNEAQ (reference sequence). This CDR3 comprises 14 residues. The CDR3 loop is CASSLPNDPGELFF. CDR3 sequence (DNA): TGTGCCAGCAGCTTGCCCAACGATCCCGGGGAGCTGTTTTTT. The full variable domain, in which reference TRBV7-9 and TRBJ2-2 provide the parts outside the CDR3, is DTGVSQNPRHKITKRGQNVTFRCDPISEHNRLYWYRQTLGQGPEFLTYFQNEAQLEKSRLLSDRFSAERPKGSFSTLEIQRTEQGDSAMYLCASSLPNDPGELFFGEGSRLTVL.

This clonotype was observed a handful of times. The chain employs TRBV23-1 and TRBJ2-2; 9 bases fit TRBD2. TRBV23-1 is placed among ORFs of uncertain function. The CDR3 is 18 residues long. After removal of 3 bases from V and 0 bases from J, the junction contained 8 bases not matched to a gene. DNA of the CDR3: TGCGCCAGCAGTCAGAACCCTAGCGGGATTCCGAACACCGGGGAGCTGTTTTTT. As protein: CASSQNPSGIPNTGELFF.

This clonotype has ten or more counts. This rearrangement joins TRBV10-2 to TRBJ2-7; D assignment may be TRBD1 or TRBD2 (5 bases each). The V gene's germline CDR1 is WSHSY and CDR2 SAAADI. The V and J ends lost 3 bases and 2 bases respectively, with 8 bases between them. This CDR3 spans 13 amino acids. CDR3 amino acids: CASSEMGPYEQYF. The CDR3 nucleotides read TGCGCCAGCAGTGAAATGGGACCCTACGAGCAGTACTTC.

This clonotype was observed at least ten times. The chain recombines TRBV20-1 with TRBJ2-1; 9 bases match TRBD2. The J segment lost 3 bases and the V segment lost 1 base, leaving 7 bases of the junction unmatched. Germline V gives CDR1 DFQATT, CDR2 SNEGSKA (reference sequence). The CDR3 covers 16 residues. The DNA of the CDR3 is TGCAGTGCTAGAGTCCTGGCGGGAGGGAACTACAATGAGCAGTTCTTC. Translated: CSARVLAGGNYNEQFF.

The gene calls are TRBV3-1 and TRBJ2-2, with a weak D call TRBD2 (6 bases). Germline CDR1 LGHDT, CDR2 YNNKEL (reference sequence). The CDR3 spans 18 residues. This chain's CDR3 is CTICRAAYREVRSGELFF. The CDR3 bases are TGTACCATCTGCCGGGCCGCGTATAGGGAGGTCCGATCCGGGGAGCTGTTTTTT.

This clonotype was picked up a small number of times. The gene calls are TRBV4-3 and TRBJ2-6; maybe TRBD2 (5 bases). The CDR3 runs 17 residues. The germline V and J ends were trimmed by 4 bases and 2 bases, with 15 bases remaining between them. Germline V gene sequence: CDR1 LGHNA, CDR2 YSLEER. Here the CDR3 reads CASSPLIGGPGANVLTF. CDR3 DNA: TGCGCCAGCAGCCCTCTCATAGGAGGCCCTGGGGCCAACGTCCTGACTTTC.

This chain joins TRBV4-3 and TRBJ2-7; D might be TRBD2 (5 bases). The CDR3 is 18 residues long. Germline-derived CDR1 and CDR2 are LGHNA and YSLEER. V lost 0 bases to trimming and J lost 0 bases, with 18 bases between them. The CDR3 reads CASSQDPWSGFSSYEQYF. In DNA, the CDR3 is TGCGCCAGCAGCCAAGATCCGTGGTCGGGGTTCAGCTCCTACGAGCAGTACTTC.

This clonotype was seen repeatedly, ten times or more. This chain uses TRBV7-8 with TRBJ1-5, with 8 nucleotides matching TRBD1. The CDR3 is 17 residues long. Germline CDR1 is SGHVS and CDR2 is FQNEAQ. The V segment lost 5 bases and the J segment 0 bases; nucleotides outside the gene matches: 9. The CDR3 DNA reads TGTGCCAGCAGCCCTCAGGGGGCGGGGTATAGCAATCAGCCCCAGCATTTT. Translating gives CASSPQGAGYSNQPQHF.

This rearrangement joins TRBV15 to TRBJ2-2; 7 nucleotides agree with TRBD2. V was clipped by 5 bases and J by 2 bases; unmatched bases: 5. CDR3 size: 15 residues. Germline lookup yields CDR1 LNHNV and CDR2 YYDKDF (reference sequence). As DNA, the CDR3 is TGTGCCACCAGCGGAGGGACTAAAAACACCGGGGAGCTGTTTTTT. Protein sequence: CATSGGTKNTGELFF.

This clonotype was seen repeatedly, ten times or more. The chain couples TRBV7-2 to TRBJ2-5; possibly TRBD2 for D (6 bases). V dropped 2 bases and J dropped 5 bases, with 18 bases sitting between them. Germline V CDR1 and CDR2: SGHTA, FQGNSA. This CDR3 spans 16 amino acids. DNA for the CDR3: TGTGCCAGCAGCTTATTCAGCCAGCCGGGAGCGGAGACCCAGTACTTC. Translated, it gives CASSLFSQPGAETQYF.

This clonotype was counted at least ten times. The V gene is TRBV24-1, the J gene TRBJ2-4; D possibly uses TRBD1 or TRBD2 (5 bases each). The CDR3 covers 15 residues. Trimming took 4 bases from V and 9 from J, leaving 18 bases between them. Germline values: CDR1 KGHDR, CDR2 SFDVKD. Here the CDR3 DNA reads TGTGCCACCAGTGAAGCCGGGACGGTCGGAACCATTCAGTACTTC. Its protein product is CATSEAGTVGTIQYF.